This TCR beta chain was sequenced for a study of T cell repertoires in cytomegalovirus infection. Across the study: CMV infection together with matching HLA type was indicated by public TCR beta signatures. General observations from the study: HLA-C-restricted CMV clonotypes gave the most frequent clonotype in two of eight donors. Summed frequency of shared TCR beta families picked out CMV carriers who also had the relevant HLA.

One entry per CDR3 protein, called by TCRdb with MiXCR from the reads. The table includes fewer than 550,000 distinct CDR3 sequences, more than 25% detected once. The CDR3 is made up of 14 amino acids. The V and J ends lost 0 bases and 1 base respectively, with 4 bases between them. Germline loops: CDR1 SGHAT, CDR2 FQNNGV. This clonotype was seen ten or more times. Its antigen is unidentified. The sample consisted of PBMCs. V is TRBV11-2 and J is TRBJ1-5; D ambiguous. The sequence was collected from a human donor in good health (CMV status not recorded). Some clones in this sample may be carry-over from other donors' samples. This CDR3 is CASSLEGSNQPQHF. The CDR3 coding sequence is TGTGCCAGCAGCTTAGAGGGGAGCAATCAGCCCCAGCATTTT.